A single sample is the source of the 32 T cell receptor beta chains below, sequenced in a study of a mutant IDH1 vaccine in newly diagnosed glioma. Assay used: immunoSEQ multiplex PCR; TCRdb lists only in-frame clones, some missing. The data show 40,000 to 65,000 clones, with 78% seen just once and under 2% held by the top ten. For these receptors, no antigen is known. As for time point: week 5, during vaccination. Doses comprised 300 ug of mutant IDH1 20-mer peptide each, plus topical imiquimod. The sample here was PBMCs, taken from a glioma patient whose treatment included an IDH1 peptide vaccine. The source of these receptors is a woman aged 35 to 49 with glioma.

This CDR3 reads CATSRSGGQEADTQYF. The CDR3 DNA reads as TGTGCCACCAGCAGATCCGGGGGCCAGGAGGCAGATACGCAGTATTTT. V and J are TRBV15 and TRBJ2-3; D assignment may be TRBD1 or TRBD2 (6 bases each). Trimming pared 2 bases from V and 4 bases from J, leaving 16 bases between. This CDR3 comprises 16 residues. Germline V gives CDR1 LNHNV, CDR2 YYDKDF (reference sequence).

The genes are TRBV4-1 and TRBJ2-5, with a possible D match to TRBD2 (5 bases). V lost 1 base to trimming and J lost 5 bases, with 14 bases between them. CDR1 is MGHRA, CDR2 YSYEKL, per germline. The CDR3 extends over 15 amino acids. The CDR3 DNA sequence: TGCGCCAGCAGCCAAGTCGGAGCGGCCAGCGAGACCCAGTACTTC. Translating it yields CASSQVGAASETQYF.

The chain joins TRBV10-3 to TRBJ1-6; no reliable D call. This CDR3 contains 11 residues. CDR1 is ENHRY, CDR2 SYGVKD, per germline. The V end lost 4 bases, the J end lost 14 bases, and 9 bases lay between the germline ends. The CDR3 nucleotides are TGTGCCATCAGTGTAGGGTTCACCCTCCACTTT. This encodes CAISVGFTLHF.

The genes are TRBV2 and TRBJ1-1, with D possibly TRBD1 on 6 matching bases. The CDR3 runs to 13 residues. V shed 5 bases and J shed 5 bases, with 12 bases lying between them. Germline CDR1 is SNHLY and CDR2 is FYNNEI. Written as DNA, the CDR3 is TGTGCCAGCAGTCAACAGGGAGGAACTGAAGCTTTCTTT. Translating gives CASSQQGGTEAFF.

The V gene is TRBV10-1, the J gene TRBJ2-1, with TRBD2 matching 10 bases. The germline V gene has CDR1 WNHNN and CDR2 SYGVQD (reference sequence). After removal of 3 bases from V and 4 bases from J, the junction contained 3 bases not matched to a gene. The CDR3 consists of 15 residues. This CDR3 is CASSDRLAGYNEQFF. As DNA, the CDR3 is TGCGCCAGCAGTGATAGACTAGCGGGTTACAATGAGCAGTTCTTC.

This clone was recorded only once. This chain connects TRBV7-9 to TRBJ1-5; TRBD1 might be the D (6 bases). Germline-derived CDR1 and CDR2 are SEHNR and FQNEAQ (reference sequence). The CDR3 has 15 amino acids. V lost 4 bases and J lost 6, with 16 bases in between. The CDR3 coding sequence is TGTGCCAGCAGCTCCCAGACGGGGGGCGCTCAGCCCCAGCATTTT. Translation gives CASSSQTGGAQPQHF.

This clone showed up just a few times. The V gene is TRBV27, the J gene TRBJ1-1, with a possible D match to TRBD1 (5 bases). The CDR3 length is 11 residues. The V gene's germline CDR1 is MNHEY and CDR2 SMNVEV (reference sequence). Trimming left V 7 bases short and J 5 bases short, with 8 bases between. The chain's CDR3 is CASIGGTEAFF. CDR3 sequence (DNA): TGTGCCAGCATCGGGGGGACTGAAGCTTTCTTT.

The chain employs TRBV7-8 and TRBJ2-7; 7 bases agree with TRBD1. The trim removed 1 base at V and 6 bases at J, leaving 6 bases unmatched. The CDR3 has 14 amino acids. Per germline, CDR1 SGHVS and CDR2 FQNEAQ. The CDR3 protein is CASSLEQGEGEQYF. In DNA form, the CDR3 reads TGTGCCAGCAGCTTAGAGCAGGGGGAAGGCGAGCAGTACTTC.

The chain joins TRBV7-9 to TRBJ1-5, with TRBD1 identical over 10 bases. The V gene's germline CDR1 is SEHNR and CDR2 FQNEAQ (reference sequence). Germline trimming cut 3 bases from V and 2 bases from J; bases unmatched to any gene: 7. The CDR3 covers 17 residues. CDR3 sequence (DNA): TGTGCCAGCAGCTTTGGGTCCGGGACAGGGGGCAATCAGCCCCAGCATTTT. Protein sequence: CASSFGSGTGGNQPQHF.

This clone was recorded once. The V call is TRBV2, the J call TRBJ2-7; D is perhaps TRBD1 (6 bases). The CDR3 has 14 residues. Germline V gives CDR1 SNHLY, CDR2 FYNNEI. The ends were cut back, 11 bases at V and 2 bases at J, with 19 bases in the middle. The CDR3: CAGTGTHETYEQYF. The CDR3 DNA sequence: TGTGCCGGAACCGGGACACACGAAACCTACGAGCAGTACTTC.

This clone was observed a handful of times. This chain connects TRBV2 to TRBJ1-1; D not resolved. CDR3 length: 12 residues. CDR1 and CDR2 from the germline V gene are SNHLY and FYNNEI. The V gene lost 9 bases and the J gene lost 1 base, with 9 bases spanning the gap. The CDR3 region is CARVGENTEAFF. CDR3 DNA sequence: TGTGCCAGGGTCGGTGAGAACACTGAAGCTTTCTTT.

Regarding this clone: A read error may produce the germline difference seen at one junction end. The chain uses TRBV7-7 and TRBJ2-7, with 9 bases identical to TRBD2. The CDR3 consists of 15 residues. Per the germline V gene, CDR1 is SSHAT and CDR2 is FNYEAQ (reference sequence). The CDR3 loop reads CASSPGGLASYEQYF. CDR3 in DNA: TGTGCTAGCAGCCCCGGGGGACTAGCATCCTACGAGCAGTACTTC.

This chain connects TRBV11-2 to TRBJ2-2, with D maybe TRBD2 (7 bases). Germline values: CDR1 SGHAT, CDR2 FQNNGV. V was cut by 3 bases and J by 2 bases, with 16 bases left in between. This CDR3 contains 17 residues. In DNA form, the CDR3 reads TGTGCCAGCAGCTTGTATAGGGGGGGGGCAAACACCGGGGAGCTGTTTTTT. Translating it yields CASSLYRGGANTGELFF.

This chain's CDR3 is CASSATGTPNQPQHF. In DNA, the CDR3 is TGTGCCAGCAGCGCAACCGGGACACCCAATCAGCCCCAGCATTTT. The chain combines TRBV9 with TRBJ1-5; possible D gene TRBD1, 6 bases. The CDR3 has 15 residues. Germline-derived CDR1 and CDR2 are SGDLS and YYNGEE. V lost 3 bases and J lost 3, with 13 bases in between.

The rearrangement uses TRBV19 and TRBJ2-1; D tentatively reads TRBD1 or TRBD2 (5 bases each). Between the trimmed V and J ends, which lost 4 bases and 0 bases, there was a span of 7 bases. Germline CDR1 and CDR2: LNHDA and SQIVND (reference sequence). The CDR3 covers 14 residues. This CDR3 reads CASSKGSSYNEQFF. The CDR3 bases are TGTGCCAGTAGTAAGGGGAGCTCCTACAATGAGCAGTTCTTC.

The J gene is TRBJ1-2, the V gene TRBV19; TRBD1 agrees at 7 bases. The ends lost 5 bases at V and 2 bases at J; junction bases unmatched: 5. Germline values: CDR1 LNHDA, CDR2 SQIVND (reference sequence). This CDR3 has 14 amino acids. The CDR3 DNA reads TGTGCCAGTAGTTGGGACAGACAGAACTATGGCTACACCTTC. Translation gives CASSWDRQNYGYTF.

This clone has just one count. The chain employs TRBV25-1 and TRBJ2-4; D gene unclear. The CDR3 has 13 amino acids. Trimming shortened V by 3 bases and J by 5 bases, and 8 bases separated the two germline ends. The V gene's germline CDR1 is MGHDK and CDR2 SYGVNS. Written as DNA, the CDR3 is TGTGCCAGCAGTGACCTTAAGGAAAACATTCAGTACTTC. This translates into CASSDLKENIQYF. Together with reference TRBV25-1 and TRBJ2-4, the CDR3 gives the full variable domain: EADIYQTPRYLVIGTGKKITLECSQTMGHDKMYWYQQDPGMELHLIHYSYGVNSTEKGDLSSESTVSRIRTEHFPLTLESARPSHTSQYLCASSDLKENIQYFGAGTRLSVL.

The chain couples TRBV7-9 to TRBJ2-1, with 11 bases aligning to TRBD2. The CDR3 has 16 amino acids. V trimming: 4 bases; J trimming: 7 bases; junction bases outside the gene matches: 9. Germline CDR1 is SEHNR and CDR2 is FQNEAQ (reference sequence). DNA for the CDR3: TGTGCCAGCAGCTCACAACTAGCGGGGGCGTGGAATGAGCAGTTCTTC. Amino acid sequence: CASSSQLAGAWNEQFF.

This chain links TRBV5-5 with TRBJ2-7; 7 positions match TRBD2. V dropped 4 bases and J dropped 7; count of bases not matched to a gene: 20. The CDR3 has 17 amino acids. Per germline, CDR1 SGHKS and CDR2 YYEKEE (reference sequence). CDR3 bases: TGTGCCAGCAGCCTTGGCATGCCGGGACTAAAGGGGCGAGAGCAGTACTTC. Translated: CASSLGMPGLKGREQYF.

The rearrangement uses TRBV10-3 and TRBJ1-2; perhaps TRBD1 as D (6 bases). Germline CDR1 is ENHRY and CDR2 is SYGVKD. This CDR3 is 15 amino acids long. Deletions cut 3 bases from V and 3 bases from J, with 14 bases between. The CDR3 nucleotides are TGTGCCATCAGTGATGGGGGGGCGAGGGACTATGGCTACACCTTC. Protein sequence: CAISDGGARDYGYTF.

The rearrangement joins TRBV4-3 to TRBJ1-1; TRBD1 might be the D (5 bases). The CDR3 has 17 amino acids. Germline values: CDR1 LGHNA, CDR2 YSLEER. The V end lost 1 base, the J end lost 0 bases, and 15 bases lay between the germline ends. The DNA for the CDR3 is TGCGCCAGCAGCCAAGCCCTACCGGGGGAGGTGAACACTGAAGCTTTCTTT. This encodes CASSQALPGEVNTEAFF.

This chain connects TRBV12-5 to TRBJ1-1; unclear D gene. Trimming shortened V by 4 bases and J by 11 bases, and 11 bases separated the two germline ends. Germline CDR1 and CDR2: LGHNT and FRNRAP. The CDR3 sequence is 11 residues long. DNA of the CDR3: TGTGCTAGTGGTTCGTTGACCTTTGCTTTCTTT. It encodes CASGSLTFAFF.

V gene TRBV27 combines with J gene TRBJ1-1, with D unresolved. The CDR3 has 13 residues. Germline CDR1 reads MNHEY; CDR2 reads SMNVEV (reference sequence). V lost 6 bases and J lost 5, with 13 bases in between. The CDR3 protein is CASSSTSRTEAFF. The CDR3 coding sequence is TGTGCCAGCAGCTCGACGAGTAGAACTGAAGCTTTCTTT.

The rearrangement joins TRBV5-6 to TRBJ1-5, with 8 positions matching TRBD1. Germline V lookup: CDR1 SGHDT, CDR2 YYEEEE. This CDR3 contains 15 residues. After removal of 5 bases from V and 6 bases from J, the junction contained 10 bases not matched to a gene. The CDR3 sequence is CASSRTGRAGQPQHF. The CDR3 DNA sequence: TGTGCCAGCAGTCGGACAGGGCGGGCAGGTCAGCCCCAGCATTTT.

The V call is TRBV6-5, the J call TRBJ1-1; D ambiguous. CDR3 length equals 16 residues. CDR1 MNHEY and CDR2 SVGAGI come from the germline V gene. V lost 2 bases, J lost 4 bases, and 17 bases lay in between. The CDR3 loop is CASSYVSGVVGTEAFF. The CDR3 DNA reads TGTGCCAGCAGTTACGTATCCGGGGTCGTGGGCACTGAAGCTTTCTTT.

The chain uses TRBV18 and TRBJ2-2, with 10 bases that match TRBD1. V dropped 4 bases and J dropped 4; count of bases not matched to a gene: 3. The germline gives CDR1 KGHSH, CDR2 LQKENI. The CDR3 consists of 15 residues. CDR3 region: CASSRQGARTGELFF. CDR3 coding DNA: TGTGCCAGCTCACGACAGGGGGCGCGCACCGGGGAGCTGTTTTTT.

The genes are TRBV30 and TRBJ2-7, with TRBD1 matching over 7 bases. The germline gives CDR1 GTSNPN, CDR2 SVGIG (reference sequence). With 4 bases clipped from V and 3 bases from J, the junction kept 9 bases outside the gene matches. The CDR3 runs 14 residues. The CDR3 protein is CAWKGAGEFYEQYF. CDR3 sequence (DNA): TGTGCCTGGAAGGGGGCAGGGGAGTTCTACGAGCAGTACTTC. Full variable domain (remainder filled in from reference TRBV30 and TRBJ2-7): SQTIHQWPATLVQPVGSPLSLECTVEGTSNPNLYWYRQAAGRGLQLLFYSVGIGQISSEVPQNLSASRPQDRQFILSSKKLLLSDSGFYLCAWKGAGEFYEQYFGPGTRLTVT.

This clone was counted a single time. The gene calls are TRBV5-4 and TRBJ2-2; TRBD2 matches at 15 bases. Germline CDR1 and CDR2: SGHNT and YYREEE (reference sequence). V was pared by 7 bases and J by 6 bases, with 4 bases of the junction left unmatched. This CDR3 is 15 amino acids long. The CDR3: CASGLAGGYPGELFF. CDR3 bases: TGTGCCAGCGGACTAGCGGGGGGGTACCCCGGGGAGCTGTTTTTT.

The chain joins TRBV25-1 to TRBJ1-1, with D hard to call. This CDR3 is 15 amino acids long. The germline V gene encodes CDR1 MGHDK and CDR2 SYGVNS. V lost 6 bases and J lost 6, with 20 bases in between. Here the CDR3 reads CASRITFETNSEAFF. CDR3 nucleotide sequence: TGTGCCAGCAGGATAACTTTCGAGACAAATTCTGAAGCTTTCTTT.

This clone was recorded only once. V usage is TRBV18 and J usage is TRBJ1-1, with 7 bases lining up with TRBD1. Germline values: CDR1 KGHSH, CDR2 LQKENI. This CDR3 contains 15 residues. The trim removed 1 base at V and 4 bases at J, leaving 6 bases unmatched. CDR3 in amino acids: CASSPLAQGGTEAFF. DNA of the CDR3: TGTGCCAGCTCACCACTTGCTCAGGGGGGCACTGAAGCTTTCTTT.

There are a few counts of this clone. The chain recombines TRBV13 with TRBJ2-4, with a tentative D call TRBD1 (6 bases). This CDR3 region has 15 residues. The germline gives CDR1 PRHDT, CDR2 FYEKMQ (reference sequence). Trimming shortened V by 5 bases and J by 4 bases, and 15 bases separated the two germline ends. The CDR3 loop is CASSLTGRPKNIQYF. The CDR3 nucleotides are TGTGCCAGCAGCCTCACAGGGCGTCCTAAAAACATTCAGTACTTC.

The rearrangement joins TRBV29-1 to TRBJ1-1; D call uncertain. V gave up 0 bases and J gave up 4 bases, with 6 bases separating them. Germline assignment: CDR1 SQVTM and CDR2 ANQGSEA. The CDR3 loop spans 12 amino acids. CDR3: CSVEDRITEAFF. Here the CDR3 DNA reads TGCAGCGTTGAAGATAGGATCACTGAAGCTTTCTTT. The variable domain in full, with the rest retrieved from reference TRBV29-1 and TRBJ1-1, is SAVISQKPSRDICQRGTSLTIQCQVDSQVTMMFWYRQQPGQSLTLIATANQGSEATYESGFVIDKFPISRPNLTFSTLTVSNMSPEDSSIYLCSVEDRITEAFFGQGTRLTVV.